These 23 T cell receptor beta chains were sequenced from one sample in a study of blood T cell repertoires in COVID-19. Produced via immunoSEQ multiplex PCR; TCRdb's table is partial and in-frame only. The table shows around 120,000 clones, with about nine tenths occurring only once. Sequencing was performed on peripheral blood. All receptors come from a human donor with active COVID-19. The donor label of this sample is uncertain.

J is TRBJ2-7 and V is TRBV19; D unresolved. Trimming stripped 3 bases from V and 4 bases from J, with 16 bases between. CDR1 and CDR2 (germline): LNHDA, SQIVND (reference sequence). CDR3 length equals 15 residues. This CDR3 is CASSMKEIPSYEQYF. In DNA form, the CDR3 reads TGTGCCAGTAGTATGAAAGAGATACCCTCTTACGAGCAGTACTTC.

Here the CDR3 reads CASGSGLQGEGEQYF. CDR3 DNA sequence: TGTGCTAGTGGTTCAGGACTACAGGGGGAGGGCGAGCAGTACTTC. The chain carries TRBV12-5 and TRBJ2-7; tentative D call: TRBD1 (8 bases). This CDR3 is 15 amino acids long. Between the trimmed V and J ends, which lost 4 bases and 6 bases, there was a span of 19 bases. Germline CDR1 and CDR2: LGHNT and FRNRAP.

The V call is TRBV28, the J call TRBJ1-5; D not certain. V shed 7 bases and J shed 1 base, with 8 bases lying between them. The CDR3 has 13 amino acids. CDR1 is MDHEN and CDR2 is SYDVKM in the germline V gene. In DNA, the CDR3 is TGTGCCAGCACCAAACGGAGCAATCAGCCCCAGCATTTT. Residues: CASTKRSNQPQHF.

The chain joins TRBV6-2 or TRBV6-3 to TRBJ2-7; tentatively, D is TRBD1 (6 bases). Germline lookup yields CDR1 MNHEY and CDR2 SVGEGT. V shed 2 bases and J shed 2 bases, with 16 bases lying between them. The CDR3 has 16 residues. CDR3 DNA: TGTGCCAGCAGTTACCCTGTTTGGTCAGGGGCCTACGAGCAGTACTTC. Its protein product is CASSYPVWSGAYEQYF.

CDR3 sequence reads: CAVGGGTDTQYF. Here the CDR3 DNA reads TGTGCCGTGGGAGGAGGGACAGATACGCAGTATTTT. This chain uses TRBV7-9 with TRBJ2-3; D perhaps matches TRBD2 (6 bases). CDR3 length: 12 amino acids. Germline loops: CDR1 SEHNR, CDR2 FQNEAQ (reference sequence). V was pared by 11 bases and J by 3 bases, with 12 bases between.

J is TRBJ1-2 and V is TRBV5-1; the match to TRBD1 covers 9 bases. CDR1 and CDR2 (germline): SGHRS, YFSETQ. J lost 7 bases, V lost 4 bases, and 14 bases had no gene match. The CDR3 loop spans 16 amino acids. This CDR3 reads CASSIGTGPFVGGYTF. The CDR3 nucleotides are TGCGCCAGCAGCATCGGGACAGGGCCTTTCGTTGGTGGCTACACCTTC.

The chain employs TRBV7-2 and TRBJ2-2, with 7 bases that match TRBD2. The V gene's germline CDR1 is SGHTA and CDR2 FQGNSA. This CDR3 region has 15 residues. Losses at the gene ends were 6 bases for V and 0 bases for J; bases not matched to a gene: 4. CDR3 in amino acids: CASRQLATNTGELFF. CDR3 in DNA: TGTGCCAGCAGGCAACTAGCGACGAACACCGGGGAGCTGTTTTTT.

The chain recombines TRBV6-5 with TRBJ1-4; D is undetermined. The germline V gene encodes CDR1 MNHEY and CDR2 SVGAGI. This CDR3 is built from 11 residues. V lost 7 bases, J lost 8 bases, and 8 bases lay in between. Here the CDR3 DNA reads TGTGCCAGCACCGGCGGGGAAAAACTGTTTTTT. It yields the protein CASTGGEKLFF.

V usage is TRBV19 and J usage is TRBJ2-3, with D perhaps matching TRBD2 (6 bases). Germline-derived CDR1 and CDR2 are LNHDA and SQIVND (reference sequence). Deletions cut 10 bases from V and 0 bases from J, with 14 bases between. This CDR3 contains 14 residues. The chain's CDR3 is CATRRDSSTDTQYF. CDR3 coding DNA: TGTGCCACCCGCCGGGACTCTAGCACAGATACGCAGTATTTT.

The rearrangement links TRBV7-9 to TRBJ2-5; TRBD1 aligns across 10 bases. Germline V lookup: CDR1 SEHNR, CDR2 FQNEAQ (reference sequence). With 4 bases clipped from V and 5 bases from J, the junction kept 1 base outside the gene matches. The CDR3 extends over 13 amino acids. The CDR3 region has the DNA TGTGCCAGCAGCTCGGACAGGGGGGAGACCCAGTACTTC. It translates to CASSSDRGETQYF.

The V call is TRBV5-1, the J call TRBJ2-2, with 9 bases fitting TRBD2. This CDR3 spans 16 amino acids. Per the germline V gene, CDR1 is SGHRS and CDR2 is YFSETQ. The junction had 1 base not matched to a gene; V was cut back by 0 bases and J by 1 base. The CDR3, as DNA: TGCGCCAGCAGCTTGGTACTAGCGGGGAACACCGGGGAGCTGTTTTTT. It codes for CASSLVLAGNTGELFF.

This rearrangement joins TRBV5-6 to TRBJ2-3; D is unresolved. The CDR3 extends over 13 amino acids. Trimming removed 2 bases at V and 0 bases at J, with 4 bases between. CDR1 and CDR2 (germline): SGHDT, YYEEEE. Here the CDR3 reads CASSLQSTDTQYF. CDR3 DNA: TGTGCCAGCAGCTTACAGAGCACAGATACGCAGTATTTT.

The chain combines TRBV10-3 with TRBJ2-5; TRBD1 might be the D (5 bases). From germline, CDR1 is ENHRY and CDR2 SYGVKD. The CDR3 totals 16 residues. V was cut by 4 bases and J by 1 base, with 16 bases left in between. Here the CDR3 DNA reads TGTGCCATCAGTGGTTCGCAGGGTCCGTCCCAAGAGACCCAGTACTTC. This codes for CAISGSQGPSQETQYF.

CDR3 protein: CASRKHGGNEQYF. The DNA of the CDR3 is TGTGCCAGCAGAAAACACGGGGGGAACGAGCAGTACTTC. The chain uses TRBV28 and TRBJ2-7, with 7 bases identical to TRBD2. J was trimmed by 5 bases and V by 6 bases; bases with no gene match: 7. The CDR3 consists of 13 residues. The germline CDR1 and CDR2 sequences are MDHEN and SYDVKM.

The chain carries TRBV9 and TRBJ2-5, with a possible D match to TRBD2 (7 bases). Germline V gives CDR1 SGDLS, CDR2 YYNGEE. The CDR3 runs to 13 residues. V shed 3 bases and J shed 5 bases, with 11 bases lying between them. CDR3 sequence: CASSAGGRETQYF. In DNA form, the CDR3 reads TGTGCCAGCAGCGCCGGGGGGCGGGAGACCCAGTACTTC.

The rearrangement uses TRBV2 and TRBJ2-3, with D perhaps matching TRBD1 (6 bases). Trimming took 5 bases from V and 0 from J, leaving 9 bases between them. Germline CDR1 reads SNHLY; CDR2 reads FYNNEI. This CDR3 comprises 14 residues. The CDR3 DNA reads TGTGCCAGCAGTAAAGACAGGAGCACAGATACGCAGTATTTT. The encoded protein is CASSKDRSTDTQYF.

J is TRBJ2-3 and V is TRBV19, with 7 bases identical to TRBD2. The CDR3 totals 17 residues. V trimming: 0 bases; J trimming: 0 bases; junction bases outside the gene matches: 6. CDR1 LNHDA and CDR2 SQIVND come from the germline V gene (reference sequence). The CDR3 loop is CASSIDLGGRSTDTQYF. CDR3 DNA sequence: TGTGCCAGTAGTATAGATCTGGGGGGGAGAAGCACAGATACGCAGTATTTT.

On this clone: Other nucleotide sequences from this sample produce the same CDR3. V and J are TRBV7-9 and TRBJ1-3, with 8 bases fitting TRBD1. The V gene end was trimmed by 6 bases and the J gene end by 0 bases; junction bases not matched to a gene: 4. Germline-derived CDR1 and CDR2 are SEHNR and FQNEAQ (reference sequence). The length of the CDR3 is 15 residues. The CDR3 sequence: CASSLQGGSGNTIYF. The DNA for the CDR3 is TGTGCCAGCAGTCTACAGGGGGGCTCTGGAAACACCATATATTTT.

This chain connects TRBV13 to TRBJ2-7; 9 nucleotides align to TRBD2. J gave up 1 base and V 3 bases, and 10 bases lay outside the gene matches. The CDR3 length is 17 residues. CDR1 and CDR2 (germline): PRHDT, FYEKMQ (reference sequence). CDR3 in DNA: TGTGCCAGCAGCTTTTCGCTAGCGGGATACATATCCTACGAGCAGTACTTC. The encoded protein is CASSFSLAGYISYEQYF.

V is TRBV4-3 and J is TRBJ1-3, with D possibly matching TRBD1 (6 bases). The length of the CDR3 is 17 residues. V was cut by 4 bases and J by 2 bases, with 18 bases left in between. Germline V gene lookup returns CDR1 LGHNA and CDR2 YSLEER. The CDR3 protein is CASSPTLTGITGNTIYF. The CDR3 coding sequence is TGCGCCAGCAGCCCCACCCTTACAGGGATCACTGGAAACACCATATATTTT.

CDR3 coding DNA: TGTGCCAGCAGTGAAGGTGACAGGATTTTCGAGGATGAAGCTTTCTTT. Its protein product is CASSEGDRIFEDEAFF. The V gene is TRBV2, the J gene TRBJ1-1, with D possibly being TRBD1 (6 bases). CDR3 size: 16 residues. The V and J ends lost 1 base and 7 bases respectively, with 19 bases between them. The germline V gene encodes CDR1 SNHLY and CDR2 FYNNEI. The whole variable domain, filled in from reference TRBV2 and TRBJ1-1, reads EPEVTQTPSHQVTQMGQEVILRCVPISNHLYFYWYRQILGQKVEFLVSFYNNEISEKSEIFDDQFSVERPDGSNFTLKIRSTKLEDSAMYFCASSEGDRIFEDEAFFGQGTRLTVV.

V usage is TRBV27 and J usage is TRBJ2-5; TRBD2 matches 10 bases. The CDR3 is 15 residues long. CDR1 is MNHEY, CDR2 SMNVEV, per germline (reference sequence). V shed 7 bases, J shed 2 bases, and the junction held 7 bases outside the gene matches. CDR3 nucleotides: TGTGCCAGCAAGTTTAGCGGGGGGCCTCAAGAGACCCAGTACTTC. This encodes CASKFSGGPQETQYF.

V and J are TRBV6-2 or TRBV6-3 and TRBJ2-6, with D maybe TRBD2 (6 bases). Germline values: CDR1 MNHEY, CDR2 SVGEGT. This CDR3 spans 16 amino acids. Trimming took off 2 bases at V and 0 bases at J, with 8 bases between the two ends. This chain's CDR3 is CASSYVGGSGANVLTF. CDR3 nucleotide sequence: TGTGCCAGCAGTTACGTCGGGGGCTCTGGGGCCAACGTCCTGACTTTC.